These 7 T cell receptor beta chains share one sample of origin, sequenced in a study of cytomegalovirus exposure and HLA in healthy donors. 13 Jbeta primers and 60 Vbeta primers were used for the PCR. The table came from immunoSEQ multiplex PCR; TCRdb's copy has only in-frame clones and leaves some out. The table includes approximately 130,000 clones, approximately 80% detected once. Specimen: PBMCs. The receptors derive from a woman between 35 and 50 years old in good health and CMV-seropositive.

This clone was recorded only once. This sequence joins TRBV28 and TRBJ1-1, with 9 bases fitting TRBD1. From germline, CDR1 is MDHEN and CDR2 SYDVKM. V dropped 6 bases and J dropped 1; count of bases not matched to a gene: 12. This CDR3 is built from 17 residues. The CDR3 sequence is CASSRPGQGFKNTEAFF. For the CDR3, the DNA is TGTGCCAGCAGCCGCCCGGGACAGGGATTTAAGAACACTGAAGCTTTCTTT.

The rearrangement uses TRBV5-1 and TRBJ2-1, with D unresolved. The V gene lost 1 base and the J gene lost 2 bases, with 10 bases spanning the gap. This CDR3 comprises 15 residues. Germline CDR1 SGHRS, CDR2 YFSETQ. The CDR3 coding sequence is TGCGCCAGCAGCTTGCGAGTGACTCCCTACAATGAGCAGTTCTTC. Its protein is CASSLRVTPYNEQFF.

The chain's CDR3 is CASSLNRVSTEAFF. CDR3 bases: TGTGCCAGCAGCTTGAACAGGGTTTCAACTGAAGCTTTCTTT. The chain couples TRBV11-3 to TRBJ1-1; perhaps TRBD1 as D (6 bases). The germline V and J ends were trimmed by 3 bases and 5 bases, with 13 bases remaining between them. CDR1 is SGHNT, CDR2 YENEEA, per germline. The CDR3 is made up of 14 amino acids.

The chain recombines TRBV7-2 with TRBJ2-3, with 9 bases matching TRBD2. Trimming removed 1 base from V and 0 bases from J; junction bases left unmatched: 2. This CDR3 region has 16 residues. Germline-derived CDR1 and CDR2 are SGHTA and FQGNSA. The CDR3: CASSLVAGGSTDTQYF. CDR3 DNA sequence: TGTGCCAGCAGCTTAGTGGCGGGAGGGAGCACAGATACGCAGTATTTT. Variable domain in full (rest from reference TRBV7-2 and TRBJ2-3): GAGVSQSPSNKVTEKGKDVELRCDPISGHTALYWYRQSLGQGLEFLIYFQGNSAPDKSGLPSDRFSAERTGGSVSTLTIQRTQQEDSAVYLCASSLVAGGSTDTQYFGPGTRLTVL.

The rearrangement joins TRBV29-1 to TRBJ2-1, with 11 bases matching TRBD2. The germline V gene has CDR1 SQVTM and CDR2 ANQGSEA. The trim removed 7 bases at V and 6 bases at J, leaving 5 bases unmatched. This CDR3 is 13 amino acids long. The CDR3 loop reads CSGWTSGPNEQFF. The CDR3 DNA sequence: TGCAGCGGATGGACTAGCGGGCCCAATGAGCAGTTCTTC.

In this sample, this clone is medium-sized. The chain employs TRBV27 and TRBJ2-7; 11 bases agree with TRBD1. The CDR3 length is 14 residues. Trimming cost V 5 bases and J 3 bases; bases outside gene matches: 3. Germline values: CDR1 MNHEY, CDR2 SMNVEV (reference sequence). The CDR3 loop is CASSGTGGFYEQYF. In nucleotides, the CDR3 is TGTGCCAGCAGTGGGACAGGGGGGTTCTACGAGCAGTACTTC.

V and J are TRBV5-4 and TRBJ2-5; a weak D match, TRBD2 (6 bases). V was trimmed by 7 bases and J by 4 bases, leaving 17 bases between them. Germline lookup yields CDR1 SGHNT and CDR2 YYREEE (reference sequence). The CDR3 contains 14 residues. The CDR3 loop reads CASAYGRRLETQYF. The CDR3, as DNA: TGTGCCAGCGCCTATGGGAGGCGGCTAGAGACCCAGTACTTC.